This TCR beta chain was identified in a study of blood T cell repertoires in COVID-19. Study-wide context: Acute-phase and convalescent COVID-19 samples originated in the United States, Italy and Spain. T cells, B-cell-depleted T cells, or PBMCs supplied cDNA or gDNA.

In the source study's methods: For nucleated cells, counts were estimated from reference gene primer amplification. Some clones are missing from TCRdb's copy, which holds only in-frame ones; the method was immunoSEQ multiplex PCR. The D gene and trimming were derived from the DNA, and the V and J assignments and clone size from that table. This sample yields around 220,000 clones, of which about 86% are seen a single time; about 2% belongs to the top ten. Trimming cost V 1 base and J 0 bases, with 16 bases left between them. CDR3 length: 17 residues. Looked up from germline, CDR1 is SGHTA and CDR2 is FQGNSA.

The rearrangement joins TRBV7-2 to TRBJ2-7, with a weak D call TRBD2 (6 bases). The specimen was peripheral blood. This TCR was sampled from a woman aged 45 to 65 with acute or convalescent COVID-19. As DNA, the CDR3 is TGTGCCAGCAGCTTAGATGGGGACTGGGGTGCCTCCTACGAGCAGTACTTC. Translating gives CASSLDGDWGASYEQYF.